This T cell receptor (beta chain) derives from a study of post-analysis software for immune sequencing data. Study summary: Both relapsing-remitting and secondary progressive multiple sclerosis featured among the disease courses, as did progressive-relapsing multiple sclerosis. Study-level points and caveats: Patients used about 5 TRBV segments, including TRBV5-6, TRBV5-1 and TRBV20-1, more often than controls. Patients with multiple sclerosis recorded significantly lower normalized Chao1 diversity than controls, the study found. F measure showed strong co-clustering of same-batch samples.

Unique-molecular-identifier-tagged TCR beta cDNA libraries were used. From the PCR reads, TCRdb called clonotypes with MiXCR, one entry per CDR3 protein. The sample carries fewer than 550,000 distinct CDR3 sequences, around a third recorded once. CDR1 SGHRS and CDR2 YFSETQ come from the germline V gene. The CDR3 contains 13 residues. V trimming: 6 bases; J trimming: 3 bases; junction bases outside the gene matches: 3. This clonotype was counted between two and nine times. Its antigen is not known. The rearrangement uses TRBV5-1 and TRBJ2-3; 8 bases match TRBD1. The sample consisted of blood. This TCR came from a girl younger than 18 with multiple sclerosis. CDR3 sequence: CASKDRETDTQYF. DNA for the CDR3: TGCGCCAGCAAGGACAGGGAAACAGATACGCAGTATTTT.